What follows are 4 T cell receptor beta chains derived from one specimen sequenced in a study of CD8 T cells in ankylosing spondylitis. Study results and limitations: A TCR beta motif of 7 to 9 highly homologous variants seemed to mark ankylosing spondylitis blood.

The antigens these receptors bind are not known. TCRdb passed the 5' RACE reads through MiXCR, listing each CDR3 protein once. The data contain some 700,000 distinct CDR3 sequences, around 20% of them seen just once; the ten biggest clones take up around a fifth. Sequenced input: blood, either unsorted or a sorted T cell fraction (not recorded which). The receptors derive from a male donor with ankylosing spondylitis.

On this clonotype: A much larger clonotype is one base distant, so this may be a read error. This sequence joins TRBV29-1 and TRBJ2-1; the D is unclear. This CDR3 comprises 13 residues. The V gene lost 2 bases and the J gene lost 5 bases, with 10 bases spanning the gap. The germline gives CDR1 SQVTM, CDR2 ANQGSEA. The CDR3 is CSVELYTNNEQFF. The CDR3 nucleotides read TGCAGCGTTGAACTATACACCAACAATGAGCAGTTCTTC.

This clonotype has a handful of counts. V is TRBV4-2 and J is TRBJ2-7; 8 nucleotides agree with TRBD1. Germline loops: CDR1 LGHNA, CDR2 YNFKEQ. V was clipped by 0 bases and J by 1 base; unmatched bases: 8. The CDR3 sequence is 17 residues long. The CDR3 nucleotides are TGTGCCAGCAGCCAAGAGGCAGGGGGCCGACTTTCCTACGAGCAGTACTTC. Its translation: CASSQEAGGRLSYEQYF.

The chain joins TRBV5-6 to TRBJ1-5; unclear D gene. The CDR3 is made up of 15 amino acids. Trimming removed 1 base from V and 0 bases from J, with 8 bases in between. CDR1 is SGHDT, CDR2 YYEEEE, per germline. The CDR3 loop is CASSLRPYSNQPQHF. The CDR3 DNA is TGTGCCAGCAGCTTGCGGCCTTATAGCAATCAGCCCCAGCATTTT. Full variable domain (rest looked up from reference TRBV5-6 and TRBJ1-5): DAGVTQSPTHLIKTRGQQVTLRCSPKSGHDTVSWYQQALGQGPQFIFQYYEEEERQRGNFPDRFSGHQFPNYSSELNVNALLLGDSALYLCASSLRPYSNQPQHFGDGTRLSIL.

In its sample, this clonotype was seen once. This chain connects TRBV13 to TRBJ1-1, with D tentatively TRBD1 (5 bases). Trimming pared 5 bases from V and 2 bases from J, leaving 21 bases between. CDR3 size: 17 residues. Germline V gene sequence: CDR1 PRHDT, CDR2 FYEKMQ (reference sequence). The DNA for the CDR3 is TGTGCCAGCAGCCCCGCTAGGTTCGGGGGGGGAAACACTGAAGCTTTCTTT. Translation gives CASSPARFGGGNTEAFF.